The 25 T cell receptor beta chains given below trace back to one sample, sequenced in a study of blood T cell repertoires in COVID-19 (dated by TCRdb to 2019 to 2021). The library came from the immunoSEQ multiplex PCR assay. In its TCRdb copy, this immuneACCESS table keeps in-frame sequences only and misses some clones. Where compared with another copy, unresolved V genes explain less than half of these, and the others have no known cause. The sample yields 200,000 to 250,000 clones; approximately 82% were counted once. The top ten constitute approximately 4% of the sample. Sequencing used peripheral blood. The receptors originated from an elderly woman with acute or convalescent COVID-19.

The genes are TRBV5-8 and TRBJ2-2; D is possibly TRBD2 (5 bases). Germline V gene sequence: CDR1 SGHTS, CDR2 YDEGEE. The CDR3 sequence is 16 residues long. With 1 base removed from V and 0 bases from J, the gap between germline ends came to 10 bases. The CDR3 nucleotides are TGTGCCAGCAGCTTGTCGGGGAACGCGAACACCGGGGAGCTGTTTTTT. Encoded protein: CASSLSGNANTGELFF.

The CDR3 nucleotides read TGTGCCAGCAGGGTACAGGGGGGGTATAGCAATCAGCCCCAGCATTTT. Translating it yields CASRVQGGYSNQPQHF. J is TRBJ1-5 and V is TRBV28, with TRBD1 matching 8 bases. The V and J ends lost 6 bases and 0 bases, in that order; junction bases with no gene match: 7. The germline gives CDR1 MDHEN, CDR2 SYDVKM. The CDR3 totals 16 residues.

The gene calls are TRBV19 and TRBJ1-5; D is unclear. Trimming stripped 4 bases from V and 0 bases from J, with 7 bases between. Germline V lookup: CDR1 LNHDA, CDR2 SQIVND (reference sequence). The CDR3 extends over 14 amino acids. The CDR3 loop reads CASSSQSSNQPQHF. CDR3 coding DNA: TGTGCCAGTAGTAGCCAGTCTAGCAATCAGCCCCAGCATTTT.

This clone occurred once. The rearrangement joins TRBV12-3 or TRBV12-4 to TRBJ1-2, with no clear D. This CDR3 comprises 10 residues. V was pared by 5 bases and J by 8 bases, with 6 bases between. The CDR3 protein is CASSLRGYTF. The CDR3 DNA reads TGTGCCAGCAGTCTTAGAGGCTACACCTTC.

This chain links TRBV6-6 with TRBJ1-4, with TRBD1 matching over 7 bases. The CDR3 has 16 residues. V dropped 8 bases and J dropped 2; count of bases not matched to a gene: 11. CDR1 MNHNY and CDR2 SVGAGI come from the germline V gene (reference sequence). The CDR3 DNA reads TGTGCCAGCCTCCGTGGTCAGGGACAGACTAATGAAAAACTGTTTTTT. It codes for CASLRGQGQTNEKLFF.

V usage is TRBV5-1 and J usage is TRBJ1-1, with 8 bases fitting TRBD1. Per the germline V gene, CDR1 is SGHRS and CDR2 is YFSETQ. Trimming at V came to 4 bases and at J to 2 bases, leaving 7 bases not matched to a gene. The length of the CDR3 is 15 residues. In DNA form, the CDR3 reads TGCGCCAGCAGCCTCAGACAGGGGTCCAACACTGAAGCTTTCTTT. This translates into CASSLRQGSNTEAFF.

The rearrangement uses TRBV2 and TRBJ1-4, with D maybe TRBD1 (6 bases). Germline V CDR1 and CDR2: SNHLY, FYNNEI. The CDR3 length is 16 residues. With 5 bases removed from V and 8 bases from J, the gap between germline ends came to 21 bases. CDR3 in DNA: TGTGCCAGCAGTAACGAGGGAGGGACAACCTCCGAAAAACTGTTTTTT. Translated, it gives CASSNEGGTTSEKLFF.

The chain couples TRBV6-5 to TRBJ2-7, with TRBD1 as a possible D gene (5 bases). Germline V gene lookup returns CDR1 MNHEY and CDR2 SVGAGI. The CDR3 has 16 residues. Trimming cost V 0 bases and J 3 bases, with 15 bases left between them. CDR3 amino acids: CASSYSAAGKGYEQYF. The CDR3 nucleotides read TGTGCCAGCAGTTACTCGGCGGCAGGGAAGGGCTACGAGCAGTACTTC.

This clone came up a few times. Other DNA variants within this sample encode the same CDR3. The CDR3 region is CASSFRDEQFF. The CDR3 DNA sequence: TGTGCCAGCAGCTTCAGGGATGAGCAGTTCTTC. V and J are TRBV9 and TRBJ2-1; possibly TRBD1 for D (5 bases). Germline V CDR1 and CDR2: SGDLS, YYNGEE. The CDR3 sequence is 11 residues long. Trimming took off 4 bases at V and 8 bases at J, with 7 bases between the two ends.

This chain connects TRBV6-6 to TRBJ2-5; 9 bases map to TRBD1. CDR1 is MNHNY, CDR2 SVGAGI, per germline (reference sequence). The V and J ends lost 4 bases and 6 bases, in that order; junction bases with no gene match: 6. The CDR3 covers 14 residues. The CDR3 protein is CASSLGQGTKTQYF. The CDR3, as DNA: TGTGCCAGCAGTTTGGGACAGGGCACGAAGACCCAGTACTTC.

Here the CDR3 reads CASSLRQGPYEQYF. For the CDR3, the DNA is TGTGCCAGCAGTCTTCGACAGGGACCTTACGAGCAGTACTTC. The rearrangement links TRBV6-5 to TRBJ2-7; TRBD1 aligns across 7 bases. V lost 5 bases, J lost 4 bases, and 8 bases stayed unmatched. Per germline, CDR1 MNHEY and CDR2 SVGAGI. The CDR3 is 14 residues long.

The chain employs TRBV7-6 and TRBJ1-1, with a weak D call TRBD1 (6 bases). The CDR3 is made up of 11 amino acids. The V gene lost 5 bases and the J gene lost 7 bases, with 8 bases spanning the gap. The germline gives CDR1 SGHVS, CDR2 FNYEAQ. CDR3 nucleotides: TGTGCCAGCAGCAAACAGGGTGAAGCTTTCTTT. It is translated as CASSKQGEAFF.

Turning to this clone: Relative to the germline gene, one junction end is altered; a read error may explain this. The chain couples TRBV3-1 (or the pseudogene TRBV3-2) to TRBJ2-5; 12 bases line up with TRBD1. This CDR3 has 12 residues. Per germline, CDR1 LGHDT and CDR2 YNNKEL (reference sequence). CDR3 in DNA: TGTGCCAGCAGCAATTTTGGGACAGGGGGCGACTTC. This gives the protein CASSNFGTGGDF.

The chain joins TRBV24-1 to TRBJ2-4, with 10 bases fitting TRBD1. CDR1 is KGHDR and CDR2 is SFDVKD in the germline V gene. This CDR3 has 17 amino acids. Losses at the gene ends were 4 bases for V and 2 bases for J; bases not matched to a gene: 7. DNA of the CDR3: TGTGCCACCAGTGACTCCGGGACAGGGGTATCCAAAAACATTCAGTACTTC. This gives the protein CATSDSGTGVSKNIQYF.

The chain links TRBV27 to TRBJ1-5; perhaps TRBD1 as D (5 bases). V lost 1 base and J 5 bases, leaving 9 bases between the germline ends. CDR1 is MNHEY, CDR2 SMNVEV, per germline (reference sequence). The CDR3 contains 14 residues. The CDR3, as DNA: TGTGCCAGCAGTTTATGGCAGGGCGATCAGCCCCAGCATTTT. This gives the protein CASSLWQGDQPQHF.

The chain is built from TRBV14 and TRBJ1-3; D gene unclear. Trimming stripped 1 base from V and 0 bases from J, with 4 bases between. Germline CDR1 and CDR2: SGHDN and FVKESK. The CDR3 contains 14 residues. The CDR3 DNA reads TGTGCCAGCAGCCAAGTAGACTCTGGAAACACCATATATTTT. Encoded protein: CASSQVDSGNTIYF.

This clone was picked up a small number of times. The CDR3 here is CASSYDFYRVPFF. The CDR3 DNA sequence: TGTGCCAGCAGTTACGATTTTTACAGGGTACCTTTCTTT. This rearrangement joins TRBV6-5 to TRBJ1-1; weak D call: TRBD1 (6 bases). The CDR3 consists of 13 residues. V gave up 2 bases and J gave up 12 bases, with 16 bases separating them. Germline CDR1 and CDR2: MNHEY and SVGAGI.

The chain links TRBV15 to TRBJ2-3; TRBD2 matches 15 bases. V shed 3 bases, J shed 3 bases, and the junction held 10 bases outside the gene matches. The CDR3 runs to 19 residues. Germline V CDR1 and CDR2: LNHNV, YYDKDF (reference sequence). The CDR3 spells CATSSPAGLAGGGTDTQYF. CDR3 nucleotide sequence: TGTGCCACCAGCAGCCCCGCCGGACTAGCGGGGGGGGGAACAGATACGCAGTATTTT.

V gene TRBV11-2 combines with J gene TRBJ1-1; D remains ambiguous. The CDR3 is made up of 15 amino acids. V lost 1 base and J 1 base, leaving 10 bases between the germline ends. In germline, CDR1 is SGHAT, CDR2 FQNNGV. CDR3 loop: CASSLGLQPNTEAFF. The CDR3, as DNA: TGTGCCAGCAGCTTAGGTTTACAGCCGAACACTGAAGCTTTCTTT.

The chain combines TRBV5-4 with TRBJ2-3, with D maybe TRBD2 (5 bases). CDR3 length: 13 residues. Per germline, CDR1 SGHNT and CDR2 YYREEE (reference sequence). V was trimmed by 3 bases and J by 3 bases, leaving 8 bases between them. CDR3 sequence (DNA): TGTGCCAGCAGCTATTCGGGGACAGATACGCAGTATTTT. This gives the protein CASSYSGTDTQYF. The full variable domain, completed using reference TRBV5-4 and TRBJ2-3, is ETGVTQSPTHLIKTRGQQVTLRCSSQSGHNTVSWYQQALGQGPQFIFQYYREEENGRGNFPPRFSGLQFPNYSSELNVNALELDDSALYLCASSYSGTDTQYFGPGTRLTVL.

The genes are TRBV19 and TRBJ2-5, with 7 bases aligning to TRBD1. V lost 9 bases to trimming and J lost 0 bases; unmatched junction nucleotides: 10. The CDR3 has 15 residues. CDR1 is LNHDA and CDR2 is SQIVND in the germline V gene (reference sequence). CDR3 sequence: CASRPGQSNQETQYF. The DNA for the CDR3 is TGTGCCAGCCGGCCGGGACAGTCTAACCAAGAGACCCAGTACTTC.

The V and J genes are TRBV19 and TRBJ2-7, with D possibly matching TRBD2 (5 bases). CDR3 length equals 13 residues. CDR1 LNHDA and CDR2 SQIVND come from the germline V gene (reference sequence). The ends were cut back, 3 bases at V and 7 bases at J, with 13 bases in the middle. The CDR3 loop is CASSMSVGGEQYF. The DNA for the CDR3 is TGTGCCAGTAGTATGTCAGTCGGCGGGGAGCAGTACTTC.

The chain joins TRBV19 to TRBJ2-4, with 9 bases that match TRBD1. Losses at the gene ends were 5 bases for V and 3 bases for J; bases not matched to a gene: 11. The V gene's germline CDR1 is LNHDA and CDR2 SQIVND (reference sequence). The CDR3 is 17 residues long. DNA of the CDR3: TGTGCCAGTAGTGCAGGACAGGGGATCTGGGACAAAAACATTCAGTACTTC. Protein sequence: CASSAGQGIWDKNIQYF.

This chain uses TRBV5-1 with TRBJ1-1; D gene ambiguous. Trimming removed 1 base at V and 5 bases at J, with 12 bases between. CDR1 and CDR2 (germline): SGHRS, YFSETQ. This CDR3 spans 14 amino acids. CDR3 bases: TGCGCCAGCAGCTTGTATCCGGGGAGGACTGAAGCTTTCTTT. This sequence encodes CASSLYPGRTEAFF.

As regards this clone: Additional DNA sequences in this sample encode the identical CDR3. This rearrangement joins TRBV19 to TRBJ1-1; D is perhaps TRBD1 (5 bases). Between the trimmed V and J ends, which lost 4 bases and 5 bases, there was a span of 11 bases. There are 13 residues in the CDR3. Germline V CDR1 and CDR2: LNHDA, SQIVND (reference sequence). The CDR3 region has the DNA TGTGCCAGTAGTACAACAGGAGGGACTGAAGCTTTCTTT. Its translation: CASSTTGGTEAFF.